The present TCR beta chain was sequenced within a study of shared T cell receptors in the human thymus. Only in-frame clones appear in the TCRdb table, and some are missing; sequencing was by immunoSEQ multiplex PCR. The sample carries 500,000 to 850,000 clones, around 87% recorded once. This same sample was also taken into another study, of human thymus T cells. That source notes: Healthy Finnish infants undergoing corrective surgery for congenital heart defects were used as donors. Obtained as resections during corrective heart surgery, the thymus tissue was then studied. Thymic and blood repertoires seemed to favor certain V and J genes. Thymic repertoires from unrelated individuals overlapped highly, related research reported.

This clonotype was sampled from a boy younger than two with a congenital heart defect. The material sequenced was thymocytes.

The CDR3 region has the DNA TGCGCCAGCAGCCAAGATGTCCCGGGGACAGGGGGGGACACCATATATTTT. This sequence encodes CASSQDVPGTGGDTIYF. V is TRBV4-3 and J is TRBJ1-3; 11 bases map to TRBD1. Germline loops: CDR1 LGHNA, CDR2 YSLEER. V shed 0 bases and J 8 bases; nucleotides not matched to a gene: 9. The CDR3 is 17 amino acids.